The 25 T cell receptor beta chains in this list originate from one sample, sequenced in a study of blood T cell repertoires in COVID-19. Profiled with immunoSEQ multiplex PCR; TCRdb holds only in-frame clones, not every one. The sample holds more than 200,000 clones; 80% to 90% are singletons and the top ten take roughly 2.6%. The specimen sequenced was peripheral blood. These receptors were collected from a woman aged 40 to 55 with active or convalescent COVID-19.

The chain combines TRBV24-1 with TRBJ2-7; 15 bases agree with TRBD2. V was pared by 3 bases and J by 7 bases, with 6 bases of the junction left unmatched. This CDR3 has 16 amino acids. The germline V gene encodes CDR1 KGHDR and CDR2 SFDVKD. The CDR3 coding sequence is TGTGCCACCAGTGATCCCGGACTAGCGGGAGGGGGTGAGCAGTACTTC. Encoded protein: CATSDPGLAGGGEQYF.

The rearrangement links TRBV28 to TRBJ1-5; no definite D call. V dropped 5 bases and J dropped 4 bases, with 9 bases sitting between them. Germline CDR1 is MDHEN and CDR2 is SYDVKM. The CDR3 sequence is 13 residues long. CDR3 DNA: TGTGCCAGCAGTGTCAGTCATAATCAGCCCCAGCATTTT. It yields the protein CASSVSHNQPQHF.

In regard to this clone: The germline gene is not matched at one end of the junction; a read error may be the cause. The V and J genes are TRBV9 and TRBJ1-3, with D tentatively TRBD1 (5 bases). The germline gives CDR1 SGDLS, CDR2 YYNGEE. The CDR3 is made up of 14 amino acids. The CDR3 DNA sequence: TGTGCCAGTTCCCAGGGAACAACTGGGAACACCATATATTTT. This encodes CASSQGTTGNTIYF.

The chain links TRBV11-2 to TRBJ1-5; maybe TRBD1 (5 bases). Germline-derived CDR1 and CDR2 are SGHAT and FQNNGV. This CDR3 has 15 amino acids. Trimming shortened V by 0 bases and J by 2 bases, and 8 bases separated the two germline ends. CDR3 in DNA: TGTGCCAGCAGCTTAGATTGGGGCGGCAATCAGCCCCAGCATTTT. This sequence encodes CASSLDWGGNQPQHF.

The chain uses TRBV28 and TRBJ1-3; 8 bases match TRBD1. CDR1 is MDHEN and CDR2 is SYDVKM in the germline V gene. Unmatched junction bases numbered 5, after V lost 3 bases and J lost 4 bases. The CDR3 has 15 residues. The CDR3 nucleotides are TGTGCCAGCAGTTTGACGGACAGGGAAGGAAACACCATATATTTT. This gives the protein CASSLTDREGNTIYF.

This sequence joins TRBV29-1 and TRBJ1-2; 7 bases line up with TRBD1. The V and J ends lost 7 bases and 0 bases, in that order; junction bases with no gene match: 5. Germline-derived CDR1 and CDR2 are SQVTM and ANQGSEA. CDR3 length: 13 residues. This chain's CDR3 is CSASGQTNYGYTF. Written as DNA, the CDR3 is TGCAGCGCCTCGGGACAGACTAACTATGGCTACACCTTC.

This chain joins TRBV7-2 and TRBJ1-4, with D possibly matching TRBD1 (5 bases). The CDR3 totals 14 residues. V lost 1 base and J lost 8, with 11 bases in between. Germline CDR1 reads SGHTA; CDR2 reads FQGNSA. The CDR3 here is CASSLDRGTEKLFF. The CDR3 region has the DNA TGTGCCAGCAGCTTAGATAGGGGTACGGAAAAACTGTTTTTT.

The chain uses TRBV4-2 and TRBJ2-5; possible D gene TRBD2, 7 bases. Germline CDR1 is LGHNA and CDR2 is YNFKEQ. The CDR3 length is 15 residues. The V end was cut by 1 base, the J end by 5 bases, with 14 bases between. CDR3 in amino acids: CASSQVGGGGETQYF. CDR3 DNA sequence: TGTGCCAGCAGCCAAGTAGGCGGGGGCGGGGAGACCCAGTACTTC.

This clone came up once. In DNA form, the CDR3 reads TGTGCCACCAGTGACCCTGACAGGCTCGGTGAAGCTTTCTTT. Protein product: CATSDPDRLGEAFF. V is TRBV24-1 and J is TRBJ1-1; D might be TRBD1 (6 bases). The CDR3 covers 14 residues. CDR1 KGHDR and CDR2 SFDVKD come from the germline V gene. Trimming removed 4 bases at V and 7 bases at J, with 15 bases between.

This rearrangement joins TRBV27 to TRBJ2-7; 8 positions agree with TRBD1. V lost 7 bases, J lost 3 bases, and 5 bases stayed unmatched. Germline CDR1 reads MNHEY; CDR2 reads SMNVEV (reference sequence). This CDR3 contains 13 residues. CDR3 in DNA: TGTGCCAGCACGGACAGGGTGGGCTACGAGCAGTACTTC. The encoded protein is CASTDRVGYEQYF.

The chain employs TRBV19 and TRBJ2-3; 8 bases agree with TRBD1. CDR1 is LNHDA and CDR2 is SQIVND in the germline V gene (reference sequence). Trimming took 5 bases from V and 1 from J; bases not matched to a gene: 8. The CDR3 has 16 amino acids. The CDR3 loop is CASSPPDRGGTDTQYF. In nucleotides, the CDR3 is TGTGCCAGTAGTCCACCCGACAGGGGAGGCACAGATACGCAGTATTTT.

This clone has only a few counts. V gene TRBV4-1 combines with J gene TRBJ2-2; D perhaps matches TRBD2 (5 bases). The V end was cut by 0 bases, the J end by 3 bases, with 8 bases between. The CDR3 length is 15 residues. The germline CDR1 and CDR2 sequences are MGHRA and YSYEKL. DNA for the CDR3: TGCGCCAGCAGCCAAGAACCGGGGTACACCGGGGAGCTGTTTTTT. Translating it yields CASSQEPGYTGELFF.

DNA of the CDR3: TGTGCCAGCAGCCGGGACAGGGGTCGAGGGACTGAAGCTTTCTTT. It encodes CASSRDRGRGTEAFF. This chain links TRBV9 with TRBJ1-1; 10 bases are shared with TRBD1. This CDR3 spans 15 amino acids. Trimming at V came to 4 bases and at J to 5 bases, leaving 8 bases not matched to a gene. CDR1 and CDR2 from the germline V gene are SGDLS and YYNGEE.

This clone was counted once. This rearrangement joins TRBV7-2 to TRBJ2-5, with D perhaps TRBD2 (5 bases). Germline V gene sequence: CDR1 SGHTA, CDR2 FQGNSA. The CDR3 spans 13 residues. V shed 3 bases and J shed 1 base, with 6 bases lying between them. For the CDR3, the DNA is TGTGCCAGCAGCTTTACTAGCCAAGAGACCCAGTACTTC. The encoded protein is CASSFTSQETQYF.

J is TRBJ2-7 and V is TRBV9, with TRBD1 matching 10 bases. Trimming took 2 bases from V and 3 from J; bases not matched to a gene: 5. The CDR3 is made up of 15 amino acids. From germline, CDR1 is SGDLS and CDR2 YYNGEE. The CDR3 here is CASSVGQGIIYEQYF. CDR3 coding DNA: TGTGCCAGCAGCGTGGGACAGGGGATAATCTACGAGCAGTACTTC.

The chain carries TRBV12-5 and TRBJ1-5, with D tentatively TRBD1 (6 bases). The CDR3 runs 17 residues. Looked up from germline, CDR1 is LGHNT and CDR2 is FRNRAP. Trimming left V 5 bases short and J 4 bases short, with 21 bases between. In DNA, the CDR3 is TGTGCTAGTGGTGTCCAAAAACAGGGAAGGGGAAATCAGCCCCAGCATTTT. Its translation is CASGVQKQGRGNQPQHF.

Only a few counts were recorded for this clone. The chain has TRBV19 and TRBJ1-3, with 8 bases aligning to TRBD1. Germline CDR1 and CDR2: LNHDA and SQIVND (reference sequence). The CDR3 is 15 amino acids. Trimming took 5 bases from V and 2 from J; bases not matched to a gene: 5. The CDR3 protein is CASSRGQVAGNTIYF. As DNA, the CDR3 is TGTGCCAGTAGTCGGGGACAGGTCGCTGGAAACACCATATATTTT.

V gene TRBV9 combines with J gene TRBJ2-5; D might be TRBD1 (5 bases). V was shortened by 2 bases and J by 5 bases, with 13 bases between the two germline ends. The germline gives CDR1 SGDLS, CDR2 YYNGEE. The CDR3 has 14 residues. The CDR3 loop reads CASSVVGVGETQYF. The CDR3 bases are TGTGCCAGCAGCGTGGTAGGGGTAGGGGAGACCCAGTACTTC.

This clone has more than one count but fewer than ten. CDR3 sequence reads: CATFAGGLYEQYF. The DNA for the CDR3 is TGTGCCACCTTTGCTGGGGGCTTATACGAGCAGTACTTC. The rearrangement uses TRBV6-5 and TRBJ2-7; D is possibly TRBD1 (6 bases). The V end was cut by 10 bases, the J end by 4 bases, with 17 bases between. Germline V CDR1 and CDR2: MNHEY, SVGAGI. The CDR3 sequence is 13 residues long.

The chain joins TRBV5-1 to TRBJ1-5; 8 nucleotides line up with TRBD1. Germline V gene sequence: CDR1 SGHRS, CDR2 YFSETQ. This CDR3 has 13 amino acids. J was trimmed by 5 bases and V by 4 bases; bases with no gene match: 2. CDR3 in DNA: TGCGCCAGCAGCACGGACAGGGATCAGCCCCAGCATTTT. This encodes CASSTDRDQPQHF.

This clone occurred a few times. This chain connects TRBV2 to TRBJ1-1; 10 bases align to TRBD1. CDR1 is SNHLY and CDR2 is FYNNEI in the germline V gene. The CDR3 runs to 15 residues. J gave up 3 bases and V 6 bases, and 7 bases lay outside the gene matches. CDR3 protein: CASRRQGAGDTEAFF. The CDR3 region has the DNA TGTGCCAGCAGGAGACAGGGGGCGGGTGACACTGAAGCTTTCTTT.

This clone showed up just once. This CDR3 is CASRPLPRDSTRDGYTF. CDR3 nucleotide sequence: TGTGCCAGCAGGCCACTCCCTCGGGACAGCACCCGGGATGGCTACACCTTC. This chain joins TRBV27 and TRBJ1-2; 7 positions agree with TRBD1. Germline V gene data show CDR1 as MNHEY and CDR2 as SMNVEV (reference sequence). The CDR3 covers 17 residues. V lost 6 bases to trimming and J lost 6 bases; unmatched junction nucleotides: 19.

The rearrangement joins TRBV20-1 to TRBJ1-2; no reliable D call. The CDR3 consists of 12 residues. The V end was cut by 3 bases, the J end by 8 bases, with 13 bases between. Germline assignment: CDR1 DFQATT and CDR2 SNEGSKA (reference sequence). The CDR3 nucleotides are TGCAGTGCTAGTTACGGGTTCGGAGGCTACACCTTC. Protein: CSASYGFGGYTF.

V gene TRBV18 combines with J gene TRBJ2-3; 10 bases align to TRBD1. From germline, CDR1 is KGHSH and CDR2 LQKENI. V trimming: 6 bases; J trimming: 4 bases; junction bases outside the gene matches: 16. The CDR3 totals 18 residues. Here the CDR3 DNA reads TGTGCCAGCTCCCCAGACAGGGGGCAAATCCTTAGCTCAGATACGCAGTATTTT. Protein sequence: CASSPDRGQILSSDTQYF.

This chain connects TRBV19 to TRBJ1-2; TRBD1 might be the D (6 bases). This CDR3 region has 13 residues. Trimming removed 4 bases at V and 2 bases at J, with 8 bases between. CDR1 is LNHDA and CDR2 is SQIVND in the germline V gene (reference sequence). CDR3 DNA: TGTGCCAGTAGTACGACAGGCAACTATGGCTACACCTTC. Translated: CASSTTGNYGYTF.